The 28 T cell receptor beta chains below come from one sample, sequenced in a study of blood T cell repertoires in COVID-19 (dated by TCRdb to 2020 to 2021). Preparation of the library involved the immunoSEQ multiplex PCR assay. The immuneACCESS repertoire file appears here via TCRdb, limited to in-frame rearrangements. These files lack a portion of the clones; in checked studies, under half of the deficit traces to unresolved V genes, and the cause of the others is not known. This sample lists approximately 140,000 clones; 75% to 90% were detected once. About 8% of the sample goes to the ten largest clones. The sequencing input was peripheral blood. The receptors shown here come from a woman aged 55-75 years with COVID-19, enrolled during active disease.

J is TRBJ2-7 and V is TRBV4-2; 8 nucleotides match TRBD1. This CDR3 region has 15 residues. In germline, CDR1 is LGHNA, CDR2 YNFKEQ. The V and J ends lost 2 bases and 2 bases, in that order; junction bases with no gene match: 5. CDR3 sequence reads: CASSQRGTGAYEQYF. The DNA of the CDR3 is TGTGCCAGCAGCCAAAGGGGGACAGGAGCCTACGAGCAGTACTTC.

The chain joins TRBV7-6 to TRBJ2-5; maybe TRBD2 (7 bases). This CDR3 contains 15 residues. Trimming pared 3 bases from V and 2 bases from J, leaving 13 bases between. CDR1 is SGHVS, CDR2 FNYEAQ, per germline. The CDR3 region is CASSLAGAEQETQYF. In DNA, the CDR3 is TGTGCCAGCAGCTTGGCGGGGGCCGAGCAAGAGACCCAGTACTTC.

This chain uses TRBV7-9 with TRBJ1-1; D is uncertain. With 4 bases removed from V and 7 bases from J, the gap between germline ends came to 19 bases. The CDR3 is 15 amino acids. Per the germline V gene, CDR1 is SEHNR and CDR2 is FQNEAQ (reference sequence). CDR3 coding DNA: TGTGCCAGCAGCTCTACAGTGGGTCCCACCAGTGAAGCTTTCTTT. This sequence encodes CASSSTVGPTSEAFF. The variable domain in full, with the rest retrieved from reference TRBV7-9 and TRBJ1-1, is DTGVSQNPRHKITKRGQNVTFRCDPISEHNRLYWYRQTLGQGPEFLTYFQNEAQLEKSRLLSDRFSAERPKGSFSTLEIQRTEQGDSAMYLCASSSTVGPTSEAFFGQGTRLTVV.

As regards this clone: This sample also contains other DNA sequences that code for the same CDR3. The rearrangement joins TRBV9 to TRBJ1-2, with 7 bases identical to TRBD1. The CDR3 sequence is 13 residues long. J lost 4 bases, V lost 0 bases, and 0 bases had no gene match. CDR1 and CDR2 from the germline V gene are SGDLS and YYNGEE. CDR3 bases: TGTGCCAGCAGCGTAGGACAGGGCTATGGCTACACCTTC. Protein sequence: CASSVGQGYGYTF.

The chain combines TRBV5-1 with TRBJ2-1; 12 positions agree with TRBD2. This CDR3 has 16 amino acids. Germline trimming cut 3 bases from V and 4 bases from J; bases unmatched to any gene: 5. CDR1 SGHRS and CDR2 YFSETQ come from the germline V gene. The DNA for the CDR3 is TGCGCCAGCAGCTGGAAGACTAGCGGGGGATACAATGAGCAGTTCTTC. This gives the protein CASSWKTSGGYNEQFF.

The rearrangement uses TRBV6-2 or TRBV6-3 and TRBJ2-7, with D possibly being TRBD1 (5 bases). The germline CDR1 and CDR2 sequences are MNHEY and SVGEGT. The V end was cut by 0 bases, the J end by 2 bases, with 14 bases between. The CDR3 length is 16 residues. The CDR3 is CASSYSFLQGPYEQYF. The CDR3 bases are TGTGCCAGCAGTTACTCGTTCCTCCAGGGCCCCTACGAGCAGTACTTC.

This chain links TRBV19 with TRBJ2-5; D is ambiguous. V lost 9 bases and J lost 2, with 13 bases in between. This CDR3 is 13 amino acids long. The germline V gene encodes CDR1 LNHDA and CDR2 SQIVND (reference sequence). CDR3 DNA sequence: TGTGCCAGCACACCCCACGATCAAGAGACCCAGTACTTC. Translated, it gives CASTPHDQETQYF.

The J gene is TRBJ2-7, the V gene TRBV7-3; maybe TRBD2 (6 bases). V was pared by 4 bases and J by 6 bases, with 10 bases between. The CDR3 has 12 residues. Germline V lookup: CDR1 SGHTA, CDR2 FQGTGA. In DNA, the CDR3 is TGTGCCAGCAGCTCGGGGGTCGGCGAGCAGTACTTC. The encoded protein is CASSSGVGEQYF.

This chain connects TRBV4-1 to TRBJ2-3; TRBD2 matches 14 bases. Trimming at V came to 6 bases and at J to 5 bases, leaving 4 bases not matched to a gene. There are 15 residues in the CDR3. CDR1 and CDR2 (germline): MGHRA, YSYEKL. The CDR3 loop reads CASSFGLAGGDTQYF. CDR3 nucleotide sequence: TGCGCCAGCAGTTTCGGACTAGCGGGGGGAGATACGCAGTATTTT.

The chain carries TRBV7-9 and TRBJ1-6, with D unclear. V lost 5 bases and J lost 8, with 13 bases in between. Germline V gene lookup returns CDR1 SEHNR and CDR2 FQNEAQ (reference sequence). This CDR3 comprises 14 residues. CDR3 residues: CASSASGEHSPLHF. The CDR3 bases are TGTGCCAGCAGCGCTAGTGGGGAGCATTCACCCCTCCACTTT.

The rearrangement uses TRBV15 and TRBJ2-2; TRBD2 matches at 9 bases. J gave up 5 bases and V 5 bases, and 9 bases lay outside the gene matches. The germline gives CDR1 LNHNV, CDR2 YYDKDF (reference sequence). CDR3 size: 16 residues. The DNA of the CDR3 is TGTGCCACCAGCCCGCGGGGGGGAATCGGGACCGGGGAGCTGTTTTTT. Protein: CATSPRGGIGTGELFF.

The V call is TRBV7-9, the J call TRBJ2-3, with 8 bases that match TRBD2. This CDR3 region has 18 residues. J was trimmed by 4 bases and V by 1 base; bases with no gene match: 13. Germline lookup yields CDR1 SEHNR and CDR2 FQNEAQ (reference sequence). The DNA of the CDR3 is TGTGCCAGCAGCTTAGTTCGACTCGCGGGGGGCCGGGCAGATACGCAGTATTTT. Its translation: CASSLVRLAGGRADTQYF. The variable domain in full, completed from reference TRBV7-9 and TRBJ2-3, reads DTGVSQNPRHKITKRGQNVTFRCDPISEHNRLYWYRQTLGQGPEFLTYFQNEAQLEKSRLLSDRFSAERPKGSFSTLEIQRTEQGDSAMYLCASSLVRLAGGRADTQYFGPGTRLTVL.

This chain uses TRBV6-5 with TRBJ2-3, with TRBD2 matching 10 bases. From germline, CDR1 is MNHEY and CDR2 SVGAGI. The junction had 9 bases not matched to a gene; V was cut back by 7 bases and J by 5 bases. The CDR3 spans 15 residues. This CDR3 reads CASTERGGVEDTQYF. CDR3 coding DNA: TGTGCCAGCACCGAGCGGGGGGGCGTTGAAGATACGCAGTATTTT.

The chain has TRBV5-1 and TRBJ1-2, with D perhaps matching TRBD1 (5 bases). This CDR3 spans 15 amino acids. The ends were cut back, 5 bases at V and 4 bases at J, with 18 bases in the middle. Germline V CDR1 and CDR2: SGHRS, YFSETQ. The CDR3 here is CASREGSGAFYGYTF. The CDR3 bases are TGCGCCAGCAGGGAGGGGTCTGGGGCCTTCTATGGCTACACCTTC.

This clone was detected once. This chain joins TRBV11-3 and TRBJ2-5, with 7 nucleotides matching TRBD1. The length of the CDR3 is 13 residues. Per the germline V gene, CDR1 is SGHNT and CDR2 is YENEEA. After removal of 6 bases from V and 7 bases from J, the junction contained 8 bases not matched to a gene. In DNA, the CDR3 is TGTGCCAGCAGTCAGCCAGGGGGTCGGACCCAGTACTTC. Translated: CASSQPGGRTQYF.

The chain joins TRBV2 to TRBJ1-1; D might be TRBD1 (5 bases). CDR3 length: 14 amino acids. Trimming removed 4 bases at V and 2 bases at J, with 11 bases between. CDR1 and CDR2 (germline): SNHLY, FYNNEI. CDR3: CASSVQGANTEAFF. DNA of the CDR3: TGTGCCAGCAGTGTGCAAGGGGCAAACACTGAAGCTTTCTTT.

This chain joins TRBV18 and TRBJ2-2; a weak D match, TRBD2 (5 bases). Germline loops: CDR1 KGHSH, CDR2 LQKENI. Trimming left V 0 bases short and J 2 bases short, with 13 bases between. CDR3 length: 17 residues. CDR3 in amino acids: CASSPPTSGFNTGELFF. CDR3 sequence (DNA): TGTGCCAGCTCACCACCTACTTCGGGATTCAACACCGGGGAGCTGTTTTTT.

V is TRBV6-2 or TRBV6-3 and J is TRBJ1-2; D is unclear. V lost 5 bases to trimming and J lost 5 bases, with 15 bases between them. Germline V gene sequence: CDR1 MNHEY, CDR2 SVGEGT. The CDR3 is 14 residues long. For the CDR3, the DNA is TGTGCCAGCAGTCACCGGGGAAGAGGGTATGGCTACACCTTC. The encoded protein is CASSHRGRGYGYTF.

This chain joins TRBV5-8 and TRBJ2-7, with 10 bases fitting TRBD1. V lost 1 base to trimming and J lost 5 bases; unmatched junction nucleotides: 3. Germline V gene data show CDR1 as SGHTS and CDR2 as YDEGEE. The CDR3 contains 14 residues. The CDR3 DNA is TGTGCCAGCAGCTTGTCCGGGACAGGGGACGAGCAGTACTTC. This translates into CASSLSGTGDEQYF.

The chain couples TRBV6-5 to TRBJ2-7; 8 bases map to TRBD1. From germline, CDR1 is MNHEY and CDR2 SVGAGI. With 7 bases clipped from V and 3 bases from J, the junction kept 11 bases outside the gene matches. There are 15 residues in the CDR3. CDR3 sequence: CASKSLPGQVYEQYF. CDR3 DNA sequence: TGTGCCAGCAAATCCCTACCGGGACAGGTCTACGAGCAGTACTTC.

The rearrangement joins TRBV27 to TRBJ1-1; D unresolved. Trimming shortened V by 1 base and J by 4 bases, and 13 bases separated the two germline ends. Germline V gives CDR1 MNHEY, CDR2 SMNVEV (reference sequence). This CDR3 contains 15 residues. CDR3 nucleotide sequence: TGTGCCAGCAGTTTATTCGGCCCGAGGAGCACTGAAGCTTTCTTT. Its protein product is CASSLFGPRSTEAFF.

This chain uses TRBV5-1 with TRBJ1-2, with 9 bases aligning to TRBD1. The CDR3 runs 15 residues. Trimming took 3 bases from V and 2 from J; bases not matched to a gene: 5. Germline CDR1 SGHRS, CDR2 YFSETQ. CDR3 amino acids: CASSYGQGRNYGYTF. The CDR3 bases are TGCGCCAGCAGCTACGGACAGGGGCGGAACTATGGCTACACCTTC. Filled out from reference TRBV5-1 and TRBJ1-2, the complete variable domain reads KAGVTQTPRYLIKTRGQQVTLSCSPISGHRSVSWYQQTPGQGLQFLFEYFSETQRNKGNFPGRFSGRQFSNSRSEMNVSTLELGDSALYLCASSYGQGRNYGYTFGSGTRLTVV.

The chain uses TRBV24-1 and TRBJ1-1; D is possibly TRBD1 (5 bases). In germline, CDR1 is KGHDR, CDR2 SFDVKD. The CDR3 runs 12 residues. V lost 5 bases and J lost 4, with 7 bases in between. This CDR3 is CATSAQGTEAFF. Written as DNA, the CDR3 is TGTGCCACCAGTGCCCAGGGCACTGAAGCTTTCTTT.

CDR3 protein: CASRTSGGSTSSTDTQYF. CDR3 sequence (DNA): TGCGCCAGCAGAACTAGCGGGGGGTCGACCTCTAGCACAGATACGCAGTATTTT. The V and J genes are TRBV5-1 and TRBJ2-3; 12 bases are shared with TRBD2. This CDR3 region has 18 residues. The germline V gene has CDR1 SGHRS and CDR2 YFSETQ. Trimming removed 5 bases from V and 0 bases from J; junction bases left unmatched: 10.

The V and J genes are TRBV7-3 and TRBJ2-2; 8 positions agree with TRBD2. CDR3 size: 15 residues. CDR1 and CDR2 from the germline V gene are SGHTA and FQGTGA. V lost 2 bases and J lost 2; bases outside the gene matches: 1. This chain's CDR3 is CASSLAGGNTGELFF. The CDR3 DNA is TGTGCCAGCAGCTTAGCGGGGGGAAACACCGGGGAGCTGTTTTTT.

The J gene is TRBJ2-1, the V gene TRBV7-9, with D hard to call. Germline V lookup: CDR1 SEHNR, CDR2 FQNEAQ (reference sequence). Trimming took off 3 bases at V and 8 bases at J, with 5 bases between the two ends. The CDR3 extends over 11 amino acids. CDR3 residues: CASSFVDEQFF. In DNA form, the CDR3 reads TGTGCCAGCAGCTTCGTCGATGAGCAGTTCTTC.

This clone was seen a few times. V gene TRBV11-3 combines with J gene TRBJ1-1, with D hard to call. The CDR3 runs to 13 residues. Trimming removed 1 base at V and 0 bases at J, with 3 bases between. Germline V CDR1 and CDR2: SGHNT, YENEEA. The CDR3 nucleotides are TGTGCCAGCAGCTTAGTCATGAACACTGAAGCTTTCTTT. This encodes CASSLVMNTEAFF.

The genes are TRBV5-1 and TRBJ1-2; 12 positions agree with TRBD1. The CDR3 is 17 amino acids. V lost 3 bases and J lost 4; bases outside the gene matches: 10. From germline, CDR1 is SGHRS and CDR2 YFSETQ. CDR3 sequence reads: CASSSTGTGGSIYGYTF. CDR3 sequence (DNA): TGCGCCAGCAGCTCAACCGGGACAGGGGGCAGTATCTATGGCTACACCTTC.